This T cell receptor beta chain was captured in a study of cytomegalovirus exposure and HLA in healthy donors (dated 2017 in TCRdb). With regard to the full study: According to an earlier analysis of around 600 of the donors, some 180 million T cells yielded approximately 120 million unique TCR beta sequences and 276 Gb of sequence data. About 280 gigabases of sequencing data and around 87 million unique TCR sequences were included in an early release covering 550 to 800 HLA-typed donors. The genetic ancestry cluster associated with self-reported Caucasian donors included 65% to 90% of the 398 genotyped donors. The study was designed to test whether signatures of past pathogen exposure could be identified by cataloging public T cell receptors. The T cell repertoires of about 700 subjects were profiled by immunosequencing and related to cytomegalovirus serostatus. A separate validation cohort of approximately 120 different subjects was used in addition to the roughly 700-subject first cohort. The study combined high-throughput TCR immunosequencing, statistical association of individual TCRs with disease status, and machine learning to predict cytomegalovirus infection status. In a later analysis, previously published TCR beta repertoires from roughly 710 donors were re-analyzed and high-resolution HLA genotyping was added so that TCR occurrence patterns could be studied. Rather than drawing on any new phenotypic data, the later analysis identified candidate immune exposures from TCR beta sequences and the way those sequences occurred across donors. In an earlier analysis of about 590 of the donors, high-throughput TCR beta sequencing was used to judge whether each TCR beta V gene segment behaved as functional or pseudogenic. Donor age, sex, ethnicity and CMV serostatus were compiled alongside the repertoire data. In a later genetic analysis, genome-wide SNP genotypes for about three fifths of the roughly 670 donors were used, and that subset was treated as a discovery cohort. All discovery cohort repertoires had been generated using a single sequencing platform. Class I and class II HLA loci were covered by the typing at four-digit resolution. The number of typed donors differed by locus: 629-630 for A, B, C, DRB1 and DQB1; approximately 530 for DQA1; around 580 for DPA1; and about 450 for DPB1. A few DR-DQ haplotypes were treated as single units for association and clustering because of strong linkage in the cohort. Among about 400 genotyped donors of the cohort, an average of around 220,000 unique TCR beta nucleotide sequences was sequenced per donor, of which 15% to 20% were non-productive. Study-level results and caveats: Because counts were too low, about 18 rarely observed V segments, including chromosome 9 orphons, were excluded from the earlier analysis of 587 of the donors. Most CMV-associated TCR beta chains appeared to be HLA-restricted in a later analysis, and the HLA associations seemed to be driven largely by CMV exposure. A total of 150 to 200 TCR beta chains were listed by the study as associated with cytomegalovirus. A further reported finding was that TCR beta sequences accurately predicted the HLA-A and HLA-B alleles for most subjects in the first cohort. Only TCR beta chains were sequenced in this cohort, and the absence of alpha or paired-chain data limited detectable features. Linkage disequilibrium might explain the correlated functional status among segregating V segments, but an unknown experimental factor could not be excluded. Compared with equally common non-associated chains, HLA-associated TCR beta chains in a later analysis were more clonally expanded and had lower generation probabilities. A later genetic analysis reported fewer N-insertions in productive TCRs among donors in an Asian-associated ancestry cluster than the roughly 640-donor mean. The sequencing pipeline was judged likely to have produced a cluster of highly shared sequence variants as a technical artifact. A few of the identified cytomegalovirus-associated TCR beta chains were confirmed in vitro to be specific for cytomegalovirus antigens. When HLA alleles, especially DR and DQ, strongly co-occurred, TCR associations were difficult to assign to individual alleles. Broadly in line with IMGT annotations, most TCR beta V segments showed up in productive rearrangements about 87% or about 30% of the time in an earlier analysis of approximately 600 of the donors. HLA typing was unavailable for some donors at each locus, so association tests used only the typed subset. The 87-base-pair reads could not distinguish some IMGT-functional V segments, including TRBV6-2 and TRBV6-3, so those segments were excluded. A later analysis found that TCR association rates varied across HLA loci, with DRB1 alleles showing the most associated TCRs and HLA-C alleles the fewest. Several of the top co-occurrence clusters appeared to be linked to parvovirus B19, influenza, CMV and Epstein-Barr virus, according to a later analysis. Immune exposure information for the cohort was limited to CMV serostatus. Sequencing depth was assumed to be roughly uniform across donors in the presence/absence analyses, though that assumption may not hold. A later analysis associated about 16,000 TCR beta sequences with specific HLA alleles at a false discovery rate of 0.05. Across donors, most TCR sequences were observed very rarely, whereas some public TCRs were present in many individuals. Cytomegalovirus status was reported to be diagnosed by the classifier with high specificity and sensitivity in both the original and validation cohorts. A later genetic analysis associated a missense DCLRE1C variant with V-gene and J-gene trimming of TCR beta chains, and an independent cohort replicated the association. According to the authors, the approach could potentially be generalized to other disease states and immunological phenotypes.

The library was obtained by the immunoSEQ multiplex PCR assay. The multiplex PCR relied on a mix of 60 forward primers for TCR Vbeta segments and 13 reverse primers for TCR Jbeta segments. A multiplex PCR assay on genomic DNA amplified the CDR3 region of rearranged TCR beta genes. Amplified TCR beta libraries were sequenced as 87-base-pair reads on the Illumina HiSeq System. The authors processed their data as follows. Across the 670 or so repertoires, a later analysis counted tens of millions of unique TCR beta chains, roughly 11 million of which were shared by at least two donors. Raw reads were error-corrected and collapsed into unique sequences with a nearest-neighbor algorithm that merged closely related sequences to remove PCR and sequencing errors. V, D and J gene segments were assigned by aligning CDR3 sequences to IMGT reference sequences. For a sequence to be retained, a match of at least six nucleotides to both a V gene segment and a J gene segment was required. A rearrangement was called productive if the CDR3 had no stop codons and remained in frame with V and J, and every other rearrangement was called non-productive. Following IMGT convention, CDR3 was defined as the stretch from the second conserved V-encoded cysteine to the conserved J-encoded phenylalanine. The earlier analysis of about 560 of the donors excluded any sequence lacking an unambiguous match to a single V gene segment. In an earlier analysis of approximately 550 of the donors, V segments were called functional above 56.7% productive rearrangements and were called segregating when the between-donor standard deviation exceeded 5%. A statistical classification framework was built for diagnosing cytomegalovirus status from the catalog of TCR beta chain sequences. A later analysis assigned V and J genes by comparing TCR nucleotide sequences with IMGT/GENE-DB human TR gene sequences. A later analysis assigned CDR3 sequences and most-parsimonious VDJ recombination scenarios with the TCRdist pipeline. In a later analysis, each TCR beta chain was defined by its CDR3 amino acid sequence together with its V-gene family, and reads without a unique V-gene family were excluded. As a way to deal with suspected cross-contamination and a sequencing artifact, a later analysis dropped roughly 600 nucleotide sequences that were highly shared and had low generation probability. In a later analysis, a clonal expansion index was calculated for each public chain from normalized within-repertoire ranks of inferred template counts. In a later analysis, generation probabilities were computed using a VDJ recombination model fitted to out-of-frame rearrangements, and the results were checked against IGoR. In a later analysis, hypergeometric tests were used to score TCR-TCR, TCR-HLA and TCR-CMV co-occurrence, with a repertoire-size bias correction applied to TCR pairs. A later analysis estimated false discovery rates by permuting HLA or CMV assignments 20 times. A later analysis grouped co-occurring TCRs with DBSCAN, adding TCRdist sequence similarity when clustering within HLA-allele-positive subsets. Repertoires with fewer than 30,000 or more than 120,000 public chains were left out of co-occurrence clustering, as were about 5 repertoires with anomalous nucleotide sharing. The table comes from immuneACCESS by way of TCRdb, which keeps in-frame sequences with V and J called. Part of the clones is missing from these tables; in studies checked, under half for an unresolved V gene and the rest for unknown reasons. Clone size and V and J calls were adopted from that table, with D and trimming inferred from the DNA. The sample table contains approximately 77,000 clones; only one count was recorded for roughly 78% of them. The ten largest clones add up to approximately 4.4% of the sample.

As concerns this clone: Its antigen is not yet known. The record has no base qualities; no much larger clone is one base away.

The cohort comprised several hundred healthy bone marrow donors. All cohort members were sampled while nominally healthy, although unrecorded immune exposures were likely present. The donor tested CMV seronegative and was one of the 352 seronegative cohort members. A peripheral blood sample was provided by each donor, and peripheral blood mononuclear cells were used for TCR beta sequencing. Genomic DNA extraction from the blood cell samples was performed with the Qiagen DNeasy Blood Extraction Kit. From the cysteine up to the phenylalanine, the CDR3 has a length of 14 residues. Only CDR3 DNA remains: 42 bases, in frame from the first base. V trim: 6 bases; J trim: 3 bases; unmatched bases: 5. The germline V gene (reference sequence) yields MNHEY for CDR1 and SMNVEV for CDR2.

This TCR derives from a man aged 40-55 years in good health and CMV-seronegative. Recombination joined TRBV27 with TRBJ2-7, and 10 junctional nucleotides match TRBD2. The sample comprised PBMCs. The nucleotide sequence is TGTGCCAGCAGAGAGCTAGCGGGAGACTACGAGCAGTACTTC. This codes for CASRELAGDYEQYF.